This T cell receptor (beta chain) originates from a study of blood T cell repertoires in COVID-19. Study-level background: T cells, B-cell-depleted T cells, or PBMCs supplied cDNA or gDNA.

Those enrolled, adults aged roughly 18 to 89 years, came from fewer than 25 US areas. Methods used by the authors: Estimation of nucleated cell counts relied on the amplification of reference gene primers. Sequenced by immunoSEQ multiplex PCR; TCRdb stores in-frame clones only, minus some. From that table come the V and J calls and clone size; the DNA was used to work out D and trimming. Among 200,000 to 250,000 clones listed, approximately 86% were seen once. The CDR3 has 13 amino acids. CDR1 is MDHEN and CDR2 is SYDVKM in the germline V gene. V was cut by 1 base and J by 7 bases, with 10 bases left in between.

The specimen sequenced was PBMCs or T cells enriched from blood (not recorded which). The origin of this receptor is a man aged 18 to 29 with acute COVID-19. The rearrangement links TRBV28 to TRBJ1-2; D remains unclear. The CDR3 spells CASSLFGRGGYTF. CDR3 nucleotide sequence: TGTGCCAGCAGTTTATTCGGGAGAGGTGGCTACACCTTC.